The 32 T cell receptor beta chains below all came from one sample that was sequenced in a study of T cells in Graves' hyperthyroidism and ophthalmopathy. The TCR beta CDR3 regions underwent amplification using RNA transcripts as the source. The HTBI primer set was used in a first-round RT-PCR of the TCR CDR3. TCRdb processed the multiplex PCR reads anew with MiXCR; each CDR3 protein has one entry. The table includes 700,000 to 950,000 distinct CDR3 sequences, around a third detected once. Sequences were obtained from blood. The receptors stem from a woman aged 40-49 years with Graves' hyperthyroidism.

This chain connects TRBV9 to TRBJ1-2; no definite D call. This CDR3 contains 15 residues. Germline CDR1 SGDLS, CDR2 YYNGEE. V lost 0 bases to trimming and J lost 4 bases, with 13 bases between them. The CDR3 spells CASSVDFWLFYGYTF. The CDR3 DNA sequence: TGTGCCAGCAGCGTAGATTTCTGGTTGTTCTATGGCTACACCTTC.

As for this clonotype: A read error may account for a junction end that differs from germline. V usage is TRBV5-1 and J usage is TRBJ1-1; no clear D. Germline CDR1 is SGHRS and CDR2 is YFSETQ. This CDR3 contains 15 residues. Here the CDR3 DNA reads TGTGCCAGCGGCTTAAGGTCCAATACGGGCACTGAAGCTTTCTTT. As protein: CASGLRSNTGTEAFF.

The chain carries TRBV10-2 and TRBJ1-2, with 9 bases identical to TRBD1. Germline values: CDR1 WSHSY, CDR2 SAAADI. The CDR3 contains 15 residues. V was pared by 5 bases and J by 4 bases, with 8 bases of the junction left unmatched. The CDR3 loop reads CASSLGWGQGYGYTF. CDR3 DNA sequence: TGCGCCAGCAGTTTGGGCTGGGGACAGGGCTATGGCTACACCTTC.

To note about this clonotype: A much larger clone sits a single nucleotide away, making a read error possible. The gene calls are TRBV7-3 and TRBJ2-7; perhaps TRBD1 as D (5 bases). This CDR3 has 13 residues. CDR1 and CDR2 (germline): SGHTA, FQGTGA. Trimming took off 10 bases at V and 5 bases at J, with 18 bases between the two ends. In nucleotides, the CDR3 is TGTGCCACCCTTCCTCCAGGGTCCCACGAGCAGTACTTC. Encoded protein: CATLPPGSHEQYF.

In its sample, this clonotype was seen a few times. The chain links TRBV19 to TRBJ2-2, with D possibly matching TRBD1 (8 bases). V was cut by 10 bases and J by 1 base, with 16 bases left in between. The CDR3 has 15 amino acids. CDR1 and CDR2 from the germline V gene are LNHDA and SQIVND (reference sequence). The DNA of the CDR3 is TGTGCCACCATGGGGGGGACAGGGAACACCGGGGAGCTGTTTTTT. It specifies CATMGGTGNTGELFF.

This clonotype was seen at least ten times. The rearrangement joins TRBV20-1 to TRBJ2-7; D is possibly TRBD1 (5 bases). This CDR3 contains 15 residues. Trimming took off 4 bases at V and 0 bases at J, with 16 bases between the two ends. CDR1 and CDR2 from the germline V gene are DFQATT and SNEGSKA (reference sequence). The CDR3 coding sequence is TGCAGTGCTATCCAATCTGGACACAGCTCCTACGAGCAGTACTTC. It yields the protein CSAIQSGHSSYEQYF.

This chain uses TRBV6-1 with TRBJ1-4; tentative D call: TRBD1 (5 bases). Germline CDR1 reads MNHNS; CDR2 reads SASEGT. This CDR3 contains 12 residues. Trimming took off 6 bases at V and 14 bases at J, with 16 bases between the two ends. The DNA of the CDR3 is TGTGCCAGCAGCCAAGGACACAACATCCTGTTTTTT. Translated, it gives CASSQGHNILFF.

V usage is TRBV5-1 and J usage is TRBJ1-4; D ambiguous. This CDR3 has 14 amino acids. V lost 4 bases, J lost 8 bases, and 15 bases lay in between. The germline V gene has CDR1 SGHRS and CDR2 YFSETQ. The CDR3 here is CASSLLGREEKLFF. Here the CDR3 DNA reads TGCGCCAGCAGCCTCCTTGGGAGGGAGGAAAAACTGTTTTTT. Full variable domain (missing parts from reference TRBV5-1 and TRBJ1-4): KAGVTQTPRYLIKTRGQQVTLSCSPISGHRSVSWYQQTPGQGLQFLFEYFSETQRNKGNFPGRFSGRQFSNSRSEMNVSTLELGDSALYLCASSLLGREEKLFFGSGTQLSVL.

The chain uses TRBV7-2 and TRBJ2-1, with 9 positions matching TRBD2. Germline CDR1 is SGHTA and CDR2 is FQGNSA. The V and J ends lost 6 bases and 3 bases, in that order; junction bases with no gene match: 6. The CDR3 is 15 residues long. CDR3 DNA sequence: TGTGCCAGCAGTTCCGGGACTAGCCACTACAATGAGCAGTTCTTC. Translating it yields CASSSGTSHYNEQFF.

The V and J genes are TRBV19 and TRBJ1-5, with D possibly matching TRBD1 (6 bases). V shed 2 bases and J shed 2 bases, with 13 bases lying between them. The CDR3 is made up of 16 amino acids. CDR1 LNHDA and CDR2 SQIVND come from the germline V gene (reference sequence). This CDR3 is CASSIWGALGNQPQHF. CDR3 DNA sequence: TGTGCCAGTAGTATATGGGGGGCGCTGGGCAATCAGCCCCAGCATTTT.

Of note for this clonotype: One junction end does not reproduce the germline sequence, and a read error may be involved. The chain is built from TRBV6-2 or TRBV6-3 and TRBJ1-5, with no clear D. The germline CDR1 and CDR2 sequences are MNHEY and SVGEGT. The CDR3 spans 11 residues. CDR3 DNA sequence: TGTGCCAGCAGCGGCCGCGGGCCCCAGCAGTTT. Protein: CASSGRGPQQF.

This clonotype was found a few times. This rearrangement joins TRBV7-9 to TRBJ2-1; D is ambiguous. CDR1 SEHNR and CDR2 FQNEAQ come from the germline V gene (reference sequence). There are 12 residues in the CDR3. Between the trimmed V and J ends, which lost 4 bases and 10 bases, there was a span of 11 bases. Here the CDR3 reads CASSSRTPEQFF. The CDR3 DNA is TGTGCCAGCAGCTCGAGGACCCCAGAGCAGTTCTTC.

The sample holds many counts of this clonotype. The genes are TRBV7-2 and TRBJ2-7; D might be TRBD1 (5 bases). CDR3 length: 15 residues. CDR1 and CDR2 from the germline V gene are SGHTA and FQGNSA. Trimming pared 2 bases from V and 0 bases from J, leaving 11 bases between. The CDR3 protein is CASSLSQGFSYEQYF. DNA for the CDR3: TGTGCCAGCAGCTTATCCCAGGGCTTCTCCTACGAGCAGTACTTC.

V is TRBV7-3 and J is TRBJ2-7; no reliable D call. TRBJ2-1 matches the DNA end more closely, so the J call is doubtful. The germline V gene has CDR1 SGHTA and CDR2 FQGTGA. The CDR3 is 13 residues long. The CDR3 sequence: CASSLGDRDEQFF. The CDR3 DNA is TGTGCCAGCAGCTTAGGGGATCGCGATGAGCAGTTCTTC.

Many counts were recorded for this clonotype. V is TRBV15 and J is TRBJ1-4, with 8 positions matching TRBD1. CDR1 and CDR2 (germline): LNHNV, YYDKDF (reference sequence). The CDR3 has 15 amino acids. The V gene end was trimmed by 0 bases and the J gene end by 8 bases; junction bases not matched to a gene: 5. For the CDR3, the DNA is TGTGCCACCAGCAGAGAAAAGACAGGGGTAGAAAAACTGTTTTTT. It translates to CATSREKTGVEKLFF.

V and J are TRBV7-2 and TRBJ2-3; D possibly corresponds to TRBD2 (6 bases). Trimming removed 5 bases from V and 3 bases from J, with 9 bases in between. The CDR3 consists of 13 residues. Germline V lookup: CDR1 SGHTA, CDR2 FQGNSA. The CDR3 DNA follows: TGTGCCAGCAGCCGCGGGACTACAGATACGCAGTATTTT. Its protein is CASSRGTTDTQYF.

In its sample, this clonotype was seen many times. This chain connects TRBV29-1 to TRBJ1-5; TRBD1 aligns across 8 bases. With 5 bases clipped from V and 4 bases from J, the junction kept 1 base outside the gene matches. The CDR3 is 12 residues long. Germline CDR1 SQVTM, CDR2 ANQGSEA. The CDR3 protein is CSVRQGNQPQHF. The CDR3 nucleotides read TGCAGCGTTCGACAGGGGAATCAGCCCCAGCATTTT. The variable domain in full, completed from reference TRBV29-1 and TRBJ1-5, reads SAVISQKPSRDICQRGTSLTIQCQVDSQVTMMFWYRQQPGQSLTLIATANQGSEATYESGFVIDKFPISRPNLTFSTLTVSNMSPEDSSIYLCSVRQGNQPQHFGDGTRLSIL.

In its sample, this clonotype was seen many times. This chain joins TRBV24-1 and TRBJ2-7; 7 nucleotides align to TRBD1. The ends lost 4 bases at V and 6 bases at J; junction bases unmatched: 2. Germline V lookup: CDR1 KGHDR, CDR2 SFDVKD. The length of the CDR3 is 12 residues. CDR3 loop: CATSETGAEQYF. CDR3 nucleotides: TGTGCCACCAGTGAAACAGGGGCCGAGCAGTACTTC.

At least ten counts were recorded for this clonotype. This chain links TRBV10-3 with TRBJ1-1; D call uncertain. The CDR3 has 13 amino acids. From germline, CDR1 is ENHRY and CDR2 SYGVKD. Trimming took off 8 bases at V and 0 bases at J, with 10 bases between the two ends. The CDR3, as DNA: TGTGCCATCGGGCAGTCGATGAACACTGAAGCTTTCTTT. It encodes CAIGQSMNTEAFF.

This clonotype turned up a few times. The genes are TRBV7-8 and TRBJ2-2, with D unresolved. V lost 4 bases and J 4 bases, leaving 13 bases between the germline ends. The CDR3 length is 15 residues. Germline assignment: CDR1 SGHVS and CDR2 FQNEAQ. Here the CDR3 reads CASSSPSQITGELFF. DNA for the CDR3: TGTGCCAGCAGCTCTCCCTCACAGATCACCGGGGAGCTGTTTTTT.

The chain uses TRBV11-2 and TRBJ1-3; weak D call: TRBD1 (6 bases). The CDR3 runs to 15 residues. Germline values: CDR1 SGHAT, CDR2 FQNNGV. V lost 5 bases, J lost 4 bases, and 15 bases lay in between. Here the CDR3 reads CASSHYTGTGNTIYF. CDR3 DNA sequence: TGTGCCAGCAGCCACTATACAGGGACCGGAAACACCATATATTTT.

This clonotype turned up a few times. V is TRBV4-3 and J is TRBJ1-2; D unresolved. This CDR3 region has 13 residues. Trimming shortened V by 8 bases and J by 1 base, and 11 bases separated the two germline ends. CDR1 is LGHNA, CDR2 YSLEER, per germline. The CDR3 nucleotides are TGCGCCAGCGCTGACAACCATAACTATGGCTACACCTTC. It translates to CASADNHNYGYTF.

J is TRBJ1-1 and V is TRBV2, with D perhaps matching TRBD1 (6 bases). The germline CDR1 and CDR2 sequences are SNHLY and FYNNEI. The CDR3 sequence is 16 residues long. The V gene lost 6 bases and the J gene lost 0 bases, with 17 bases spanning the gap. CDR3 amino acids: CASSLDQGTLNTEAFF. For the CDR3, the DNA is TGTGCCAGCAGCTTAGACCAGGGGACCCTGAACACTGAAGCTTTCTTT.

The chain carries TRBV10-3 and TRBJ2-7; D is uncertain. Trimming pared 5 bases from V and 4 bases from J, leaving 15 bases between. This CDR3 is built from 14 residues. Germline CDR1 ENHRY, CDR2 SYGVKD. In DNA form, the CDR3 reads TGTGCCATCAGTCCGCTGACGGCCTCGTACGAGCAGTACTTC. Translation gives CAISPLTASYEQYF.

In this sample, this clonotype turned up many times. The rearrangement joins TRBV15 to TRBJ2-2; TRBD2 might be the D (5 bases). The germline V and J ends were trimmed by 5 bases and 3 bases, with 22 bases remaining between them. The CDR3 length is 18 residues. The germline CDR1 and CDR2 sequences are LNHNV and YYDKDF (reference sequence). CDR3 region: CATSSTQGRLWDTGELFF. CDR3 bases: TGTGCCACCAGCTCTACCCAAGGGAGATTATGGGACACCGGGGAGCTGTTTTTT. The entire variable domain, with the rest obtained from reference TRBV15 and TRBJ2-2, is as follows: DAMVIQNPRYQVTQFGKPVTLSCSQTLNHNVMYWYQQKSSQAPKLLFHYYDKDFNNEADTPDNFQSRRPNTSFCFLDIRSPGLGDTAMYLCATSSTQGRLWDTGELFFGEGSRLTVL.

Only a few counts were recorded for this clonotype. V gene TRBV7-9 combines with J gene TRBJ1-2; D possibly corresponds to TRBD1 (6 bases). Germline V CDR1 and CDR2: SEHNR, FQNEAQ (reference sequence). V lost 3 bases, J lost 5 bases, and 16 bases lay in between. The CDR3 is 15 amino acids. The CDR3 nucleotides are TGTGCCAGCAGCTTGAAGGGGGACACACTGTATGGCTACACCTTC. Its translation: CASSLKGDTLYGYTF.

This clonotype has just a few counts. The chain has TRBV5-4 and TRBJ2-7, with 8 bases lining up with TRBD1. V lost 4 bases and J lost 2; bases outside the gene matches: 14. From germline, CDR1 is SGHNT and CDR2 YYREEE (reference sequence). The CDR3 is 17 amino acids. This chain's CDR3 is CASSRGGGGQDAYEQYF. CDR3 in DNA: TGTGCCAGCAGCCGTGGTGGTGGGGGACAGGACGCCTACGAGCAGTACTTC. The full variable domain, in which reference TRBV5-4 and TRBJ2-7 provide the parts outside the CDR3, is ETGVTQSPTHLIKTRGQQVTLRCSSQSGHNTVSWYQQALGQGPQFIFQYYREEENGRGNFPPRFSGLQFPNYSSELNVNALELDDSALYLCASSRGGGGQDAYEQYFGPGTRLTVT.

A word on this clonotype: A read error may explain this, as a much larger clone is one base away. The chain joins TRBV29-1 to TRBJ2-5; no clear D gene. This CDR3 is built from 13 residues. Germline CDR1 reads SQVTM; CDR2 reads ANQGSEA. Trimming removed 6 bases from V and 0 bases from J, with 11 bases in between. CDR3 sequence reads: CSVAWVHQETQYF. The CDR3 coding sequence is TGCAGCGTGGCTTGGGTGCACCAAGAGACCCAGTACTTC.

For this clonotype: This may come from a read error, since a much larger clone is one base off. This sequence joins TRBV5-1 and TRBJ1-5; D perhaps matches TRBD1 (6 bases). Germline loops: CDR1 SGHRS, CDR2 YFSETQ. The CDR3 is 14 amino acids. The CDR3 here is CASSFGGVGQPHHF. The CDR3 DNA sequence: TGTGCCAGCAGTTTTGGGGGCGTTGGGCAGCCCCACCATTTT.

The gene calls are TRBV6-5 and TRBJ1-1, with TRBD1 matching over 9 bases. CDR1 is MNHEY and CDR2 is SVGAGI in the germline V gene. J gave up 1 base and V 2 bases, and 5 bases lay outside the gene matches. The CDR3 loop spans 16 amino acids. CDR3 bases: TGTGCCAGCAGTTACACAGGGGGCGGCGGGAACACTGAAGCTTTCTTT. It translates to CASSYTGGGGNTEAFF.

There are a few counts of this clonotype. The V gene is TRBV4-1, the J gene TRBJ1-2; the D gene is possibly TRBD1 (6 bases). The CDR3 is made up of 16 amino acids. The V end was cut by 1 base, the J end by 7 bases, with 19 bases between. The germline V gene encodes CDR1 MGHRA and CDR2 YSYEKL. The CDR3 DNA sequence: TGCGCCAGCAGCCAAGTCCCTTCCGTATCAGGGGTTGGCTACACCTTC. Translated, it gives CASSQVPSVSGVGYTF.

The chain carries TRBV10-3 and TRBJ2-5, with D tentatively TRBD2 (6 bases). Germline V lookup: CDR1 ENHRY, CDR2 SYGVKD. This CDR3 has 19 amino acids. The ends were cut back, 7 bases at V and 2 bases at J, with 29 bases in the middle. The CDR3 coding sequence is TGTGCCATCAAGTCAGGGATTCAGGAGGGGCCAAACGGTCAAGAGACCCAGTACTTC. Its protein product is CAIKSGIQEGPNGQETQYF.